This T cell receptor (beta chain) emerged from a study of shared clonotypes between healthy human individuals. The wider study: Contributing individuals were two females and three males aged 18 to 49. Findings of the study overall: Non-shared clonotypes had lower generation probabilities than clonotypes shared by all four sorted-subset donors.

Authors' data handling: ImmunoSEQ junction-only sequences lacked quality scores, so their filtering differed. The data were produced by immunoSEQ multiplex PCR, yet TCRdb's version contains in-frame clones alone and is incomplete. D and trimming were read from the DNA, whereas the V and J calls and clone size are those reported in that table. The sample lists about 2.4 million clones, 80% to 95% occurring once. In this sample, this clone turned up a few times. Its antigen is still unknown. The CDR3 has 19 amino acids. CDR1 and CDR2 from the germline V gene are MDHEN and SYDVKM. The V segment lost 1 base and the J segment 6 bases; nucleotides outside the gene matches: 15.

The sequence came from a man aged 18 to 35 in good health. Some clones in this sample may be carry-over from other donors' samples. The sequencing sample was made of naive CD4+ T cells from PBMCs. As for subset: CD45RA+ positively selected. This chain uses TRBV28 with TRBJ2-3, with 11 bases aligning to TRBD2. The DNA for the CDR3 is TGTGCCAGCAGTTTATTAGGAAGGGGTAGCGGGAGGGCCCTCGATACGCAGTATTTT. As protein: CASSLLGRGSGRALDTQYF.